Each of the 8 T cell receptor beta chains below was sequenced from the same sample in a study of T-cell reconstitution after alpha-beta-depleted transplantation in children. Library preparation (for TCRbeta) was performed with unique molecular identifiers. One entry per CDR3 protein results from TCRdb running MiXCR on the PCR reads. The profile shows some 840,000 distinct CDR3 sequences, approximately 15% of them singletons. The specimen was PBMCs, mostly from graft donor cells, collected 360 days after TCRalphabeta/CD19-depleted stem cell transplant. The receptors here all came from a male patient younger than 18 who had a stem cell transplant for acute lymphoblastic leukemia, so the T cells may come from the graft donor.

A few counts support this clonotype. V and J are TRBV7-3 and TRBJ2-3; TRBD2 aligns across 8 bases. Germline V gene data show CDR1 as SGHTA and CDR2 as FQGTGA. This CDR3 is built from 15 residues. V shed 4 bases, J shed 0 bases, and the junction held 3 bases outside the gene matches. CDR3 in amino acids: CASSSVAGSTDTQYF. The CDR3 nucleotides are TGTGCCAGCAGCTCCGTAGCGGGAAGCACAGATACGCAGTATTTT.

This clonotype was seen many times. This chain joins TRBV29-1 and TRBJ2-3, with 8 bases matching TRBD2. Germline CDR1 reads SQVTM; CDR2 reads ANQGSEA. The CDR3 is made up of 15 amino acids. Trimming at V came to 6 bases and at J to 1 base, leaving 9 bases not matched to a gene. CDR3 nucleotide sequence: TGCAGCGTCTCCCCTCGGACTAGCCGCACAGATACGCAGTATTTT. It is translated as CSVSPRTSRTDTQYF.

As to this clonotype: Just one base apart from a much larger clone, this may be a read error. V gene TRBV6-5 combines with J gene TRBJ2-7, with 7 bases matching TRBD1. The V gene's germline CDR1 is MNHEY and CDR2 SVGAGI. The V and J ends lost 4 bases and 0 bases, in that order; junction bases with no gene match: 6. This CDR3 comprises 15 residues. The CDR3 protein is CASSSPGQSSYEQYF. CDR3 coding DNA: TGTGCCAGCAGTTCCCCGGGACAGAGCTCCTACGAGCAGTACTTC.

The genes are TRBV12-5 and TRBJ2-2, with D maybe TRBD2 (5 bases). Germline CDR1 is LGHNT and CDR2 is FRNRAP. The CDR3 covers 13 residues. CDR3 protein: CVSREGSTGELFF. In DNA form, the CDR3 reads TGTGTCTCCCGAGAGGGCAGTACCGGGGAGCTGTTTTTT.

Only a few counts were recorded for this clonotype. This chain links TRBV12-3 or TRBV12-4 with TRBJ2-1; D not resolved. V lost 7 bases and J 4 bases, leaving 14 bases between the germline ends. The CDR3 extends over 14 amino acids. The CDR3 region is CASTMNNPYNEQFF. CDR3 coding DNA: TGTGCCAGCACCATGAATAATCCATACAATGAGCAGTTCTTC.

A few counts support this clonotype. V is TRBV12-3 or TRBV12-4 and J is TRBJ2-3; a weak D match, TRBD2 (6 bases). The CDR3 has 15 residues. V was cut by 5 bases and J by 2 bases, with 14 bases left in between. CDR3 nucleotide sequence: TGTGCCAGCAGTCCCAAGCGGGTTCTCACAGATACGCAGTATTTT. Translation gives CASSPKRVLTDTQYF.

This clonotype was counted between two and nine times. This chain connects TRBV5-1 to TRBJ2-5, with 8 nucleotides matching TRBD2. The CDR3 covers 16 residues. Germline V gene sequence: CDR1 SGHRS, CDR2 YFSETQ. V dropped 3 bases and J dropped 0; count of bases not matched to a gene: 7. DNA of the CDR3: TGCGCCAGCAGCTATTTAGCGGGACGGTACCAAGAGACCCAGTACTTC. As protein: CASSYLAGRYQETQYF.

The gene calls are TRBV20-1 and TRBJ2-6, with D uncertain. Germline CDR1 and CDR2: DFQATT and SNEGSKA (reference sequence). V lost 1 base and J 0 bases, leaving 10 bases between the germline ends. There are 16 residues in the CDR3. The CDR3 is CSARAAVVSGANVLTF. DNA of the CDR3: TGCAGTGCTAGAGCTGCAGTGGTCTCTGGGGCCAACGTCCTGACTTTC.